The source of this T cell receptor (beta chain) is a study of early stage breast cancer tumors. Looking at the study overall: Most of the 16 invasive tumors were ER+, PR+ and HER2-. Around 10-fold was the mean read coverage per sample.

Trimming left V 1 base short and J 0 bases short, with 24 bases between. Germline-derived CDR1 and CDR2 are SGHNT and YENEEA. This CDR3 comprises 20 residues. Assay used: immunoSEQ multiplex PCR; TCRdb lists only in-frame clones, some missing. The sample carries about 6,000 clones, 75% to 80% recorded once. V is TRBV11-3 and J is TRBJ2-5; D is perhaps TRBD2 (5 bases). The TCR comes from a person aged 70 to 85 with breast cancer. The sequencing sample was made of normal breast tissue next to the tumor. In DNA form, the CDR3 reads TGTGCCAGCAGCTTAGGAGGTCCCCAACTGAGCGGAGAAAACCAAGAGACCCAGTACTTC. This encodes CASSLGGPQLSGENQETQYF.